Sequencing of this T cell receptor (beta chain) was carried out in a study of radiation and T cells in renal cell carcinoma. Looking at the study overall: Nephrectomy followed 15 Gy stereotactic body radiation by 4 weeks. Study observations and caveats: From baseline, blood top tumor clonotypes peaked at 2 weeks post-radiation. Pretreatment tumor biopsies were lacking, so baseline clonotypes are unknown.

The sample's time point: baseline pretreatment blood. The treatment is: 15 Gy SBRT to primary tumor, nephrectomy 4 weeks later. Unmatched junction bases numbered 9, after V lost 2 bases and J lost 5 bases. There are 16 residues in the CDR3. Looked up from germline, CDR1 is MNHEY and CDR2 is SVGAGI. Sequencing used immunoSEQ multiplex PCR; TCRdb keeps in-frame clones, though not all of them. Among about 49,000 clones listed, 65% to 90% were seen once. Notes on this clone: The antigen is undetermined.

This TCR was sampled from a woman in her seventies with renal cell carcinoma. V gene TRBV6-5 combines with J gene TRBJ1-2; 9 positions agree with TRBD1. The sequenced sample was blood, obtained from a patient whose treatment included radiotherapy and nephrectomy. In nucleotides, the CDR3 is TGTGCCAGCAGTTACACCGGGACACAGGGGGCGTATGGCTACACCTTC. Amino acids: CASSYTGTQGAYGYTF.